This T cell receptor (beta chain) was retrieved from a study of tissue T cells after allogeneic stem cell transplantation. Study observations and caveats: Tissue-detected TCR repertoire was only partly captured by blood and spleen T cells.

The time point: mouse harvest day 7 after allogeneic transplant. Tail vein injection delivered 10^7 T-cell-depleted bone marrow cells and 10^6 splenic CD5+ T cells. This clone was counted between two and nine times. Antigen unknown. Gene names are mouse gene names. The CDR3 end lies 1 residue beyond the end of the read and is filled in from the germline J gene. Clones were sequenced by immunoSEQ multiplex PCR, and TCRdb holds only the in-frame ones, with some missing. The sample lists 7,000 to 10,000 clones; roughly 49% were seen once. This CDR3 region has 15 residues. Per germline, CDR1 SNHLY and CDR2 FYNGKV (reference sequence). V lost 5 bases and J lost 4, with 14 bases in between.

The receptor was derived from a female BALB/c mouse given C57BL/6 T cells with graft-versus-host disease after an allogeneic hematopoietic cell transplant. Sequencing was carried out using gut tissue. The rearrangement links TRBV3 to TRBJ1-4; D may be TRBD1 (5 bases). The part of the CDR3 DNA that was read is TGTGCCAGCAGCCCCGGGGGGGGAGGCAACGAAAGATTATTT. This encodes CASSPGGGGNERLF. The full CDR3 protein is CASSPGGGGNERLFF.